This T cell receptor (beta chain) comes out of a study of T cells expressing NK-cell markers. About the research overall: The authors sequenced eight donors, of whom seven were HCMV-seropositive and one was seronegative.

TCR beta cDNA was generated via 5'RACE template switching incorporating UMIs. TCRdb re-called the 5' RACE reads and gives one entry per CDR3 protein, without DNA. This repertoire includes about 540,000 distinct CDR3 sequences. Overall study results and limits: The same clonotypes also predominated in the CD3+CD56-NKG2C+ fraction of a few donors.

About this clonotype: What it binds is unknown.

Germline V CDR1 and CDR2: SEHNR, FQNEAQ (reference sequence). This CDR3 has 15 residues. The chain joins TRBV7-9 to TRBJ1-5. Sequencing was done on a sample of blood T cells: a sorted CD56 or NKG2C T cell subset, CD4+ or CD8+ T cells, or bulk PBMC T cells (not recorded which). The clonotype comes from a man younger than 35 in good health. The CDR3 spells CASSLAETPNQPQHF. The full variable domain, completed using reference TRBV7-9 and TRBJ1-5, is DTGVSQNPRHKITKRGQNVTFRCDPISEHNRLYWYRQTLGQGPEFLTYFQNEAQLEKSRLLSDRFSAERPKGSFSTLEIQRTEQGDSAMYLCASSLAETPNQPQHFGDGTRLSIL.